The subject of this entry is one T cell receptor (beta chain). Trimming shortened V by 1 base and J by 2 bases, and 7 bases separated the two germline ends. The CDR3 sequence is 13 residues long. Germline lookup yields CDR1 SGHKS and CDR2 YYEKEE (reference sequence). Repertoires were generated with immunoSEQ multiplex PCR, while TCRdb's copy carries only in-frame clones and drops some. Seen here are around 150,000 clones, around four fifths observed once, and the top ten hold about 2%. The data were obtained in a study of cytomegalovirus exposure and HLA in healthy donors. The J gene is TRBJ2-7, the V gene TRBV5-5; D is unresolved. Material: PBMCs. The source of this sequence is a man younger than 40 in good health and CMV-seropositive. The CDR3 nucleotides read TGTGCCAGCAGCTTGCGGGTGACCTACGAGCAGTACTTC. As protein: CASSLRVTYEQYF.